Presented here are 6 T cell receptor beta chains from one specimen sequenced in a study of OX40 agonist ivuxolimab in advanced cancers. Produced via immunoSEQ multiplex PCR; TCRdb's table is partial and in-frame only. The sample lists tens of thousands of clones, 85% occurring once. Material: CD4+ or CD8+ T cells sorted from blood, obtained in a trial of the OX40 agonist ivuxolimab. These receptors were obtained from an adult with an advanced solid tumor such as melanoma, head and neck, liver or kidney cancer.

The chain recombines TRBV29-1 with TRBJ2-6; D gene ambiguous. V lost 1 base to trimming and J lost 2 bases, with 12 bases between them. The CDR3 runs 16 residues. Germline V gene data show CDR1 as SQVTM and CDR2 as ANQGSEA. The CDR3 region has the DNA TGCAGCGTTGAAGTCTCCAACAGCCCTGGGGCCAACGTCCTGACTTTC. Translating gives CSVEVSNSPGANVLTF.

V gene TRBV18 combines with J gene TRBJ2-5; TRBD2 is a possible D gene (6 bases). Trimming left V 0 bases short and J 2 bases short, with 13 bases between. The CDR3 extends over 16 amino acids. The germline V gene encodes CDR1 KGHSH and CDR2 LQKENI. As DNA, the CDR3 is TGTGCCAGCTCACCACCGGGGAGGAGGGAGCAAGAGACCCAGTACTTC. This encodes CASSPPGRREQETQYF.

The V gene is TRBV18, the J gene TRBJ2-3, with D uncertain. In germline, CDR1 is KGHSH, CDR2 LQKENI. This CDR3 comprises 15 residues. Trimming shortened V by 3 bases and J by 0 bases, and 10 bases separated the two germline ends. CDR3 bases: TGTGCCAGCTCACCTCGGCGAGACAGCACAGATACGCAGTATTTT. It encodes CASSPRRDSTDTQYF.

The rearrangement uses TRBV6-1 and TRBJ2-3, with 10 bases identical to TRBD2. This CDR3 comprises 15 residues. V lost 3 bases to trimming and J lost 2 bases; unmatched junction nucleotides: 2. The germline V gene encodes CDR1 MNHNS and CDR2 SASEGT. The CDR3 DNA reads TGTGCCAGCAGTGAGCTAGCGGGGGACACAGATACGCAGTATTTT. Encoded protein: CASSELAGDTDTQYF.

The J gene is TRBJ2-3, the V gene TRBV7-9; D is unresolved. This CDR3 has 11 residues. Germline CDR1 is SEHNR and CDR2 is FQNEAQ (reference sequence). V lost 3 bases and J lost 4, with 2 bases in between. CDR3: CASSFSDTQYF. The CDR3 DNA reads TGTGCCAGCAGCTTTTCAGATACGCAGTATTTT.

This chain links TRBV19 with TRBJ1-1, with 8 bases aligning to TRBD1. The junction had 9 bases not matched to a gene; V was cut back by 8 bases and J by 4 bases. CDR3 size: 14 residues. Germline loops: CDR1 LNHDA, CDR2 SQIVND (reference sequence). CDR3 sequence reads: CASWTGFVGTEAFF. CDR3 nucleotide sequence: TGTGCCAGTTGGACAGGGTTTGTCGGCACTGAAGCTTTCTTT.